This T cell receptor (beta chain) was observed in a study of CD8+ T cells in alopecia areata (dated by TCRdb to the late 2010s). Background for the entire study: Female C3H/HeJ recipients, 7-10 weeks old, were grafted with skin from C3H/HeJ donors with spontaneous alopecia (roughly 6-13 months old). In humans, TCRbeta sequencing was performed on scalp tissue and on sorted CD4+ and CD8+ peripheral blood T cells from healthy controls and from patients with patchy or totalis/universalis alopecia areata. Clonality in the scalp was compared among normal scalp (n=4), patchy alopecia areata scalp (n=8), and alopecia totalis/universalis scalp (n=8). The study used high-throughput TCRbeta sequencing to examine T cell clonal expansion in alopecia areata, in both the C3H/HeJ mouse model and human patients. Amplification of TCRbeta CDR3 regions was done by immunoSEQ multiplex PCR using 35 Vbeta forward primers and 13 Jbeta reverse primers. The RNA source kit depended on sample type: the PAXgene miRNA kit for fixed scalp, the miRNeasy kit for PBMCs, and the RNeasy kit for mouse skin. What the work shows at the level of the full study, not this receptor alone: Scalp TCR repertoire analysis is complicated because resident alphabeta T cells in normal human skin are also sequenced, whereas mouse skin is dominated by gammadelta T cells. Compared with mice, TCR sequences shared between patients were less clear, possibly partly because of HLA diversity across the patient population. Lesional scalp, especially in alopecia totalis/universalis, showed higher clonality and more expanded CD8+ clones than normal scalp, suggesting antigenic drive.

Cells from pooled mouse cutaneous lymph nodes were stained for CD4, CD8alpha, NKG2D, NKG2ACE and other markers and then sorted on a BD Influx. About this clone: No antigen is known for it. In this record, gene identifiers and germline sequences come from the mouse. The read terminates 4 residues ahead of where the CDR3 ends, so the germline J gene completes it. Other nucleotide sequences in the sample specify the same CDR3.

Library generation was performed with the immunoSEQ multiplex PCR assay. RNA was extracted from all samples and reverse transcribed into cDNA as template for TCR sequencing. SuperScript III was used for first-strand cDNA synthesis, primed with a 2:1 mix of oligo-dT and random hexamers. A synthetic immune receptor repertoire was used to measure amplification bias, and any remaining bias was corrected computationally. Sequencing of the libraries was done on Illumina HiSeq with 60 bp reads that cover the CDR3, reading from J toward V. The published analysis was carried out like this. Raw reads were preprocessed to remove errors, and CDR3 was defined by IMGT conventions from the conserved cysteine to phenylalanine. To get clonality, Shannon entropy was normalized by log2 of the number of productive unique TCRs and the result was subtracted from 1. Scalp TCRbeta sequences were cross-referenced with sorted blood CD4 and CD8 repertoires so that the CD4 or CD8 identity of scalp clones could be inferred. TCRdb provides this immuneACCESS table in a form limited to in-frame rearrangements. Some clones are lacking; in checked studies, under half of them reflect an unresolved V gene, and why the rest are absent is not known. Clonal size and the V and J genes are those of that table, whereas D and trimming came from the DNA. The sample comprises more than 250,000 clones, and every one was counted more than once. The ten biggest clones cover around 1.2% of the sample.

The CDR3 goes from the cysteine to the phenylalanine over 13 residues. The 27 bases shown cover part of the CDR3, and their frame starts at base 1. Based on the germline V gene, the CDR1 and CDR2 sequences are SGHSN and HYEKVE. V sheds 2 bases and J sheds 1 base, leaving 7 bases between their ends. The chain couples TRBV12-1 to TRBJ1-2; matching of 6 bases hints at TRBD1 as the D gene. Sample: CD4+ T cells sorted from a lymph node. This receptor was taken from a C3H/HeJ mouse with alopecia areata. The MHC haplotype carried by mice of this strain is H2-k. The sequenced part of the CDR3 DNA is TGTGCCAGCTCTCCGGGACAAAACTCC. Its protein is CASSPGQNS. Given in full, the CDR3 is CASSPGQNSDYTF.